These T cell receptor beta chains were read from a single sample in a study of T cell clonotyping in hematopoietic cell transplantation. Sequencing used immunoSEQ multiplex PCR; TCRdb keeps in-frame clones, though not all of them. Of some 8,000 clones in the sample, more than 90% were seen once. Specimen: PBMCs, collected 180 days after allogeneic stem cell transplant. These receptors all stem from a female patient in her forties or fifties who had an allogeneic stem cell transplant from an unrelated donor, so the T cells may come from the graft donor. Some clones in this sample may be carry-over from other donors' samples. Each CDR3 is given with its conserved first and last residue. A D gene is named only where the DNA matches it firmly. The size field is filled for only some rows; it gives once, few, many or a size class.

v_call: TRBV4-3; j_call: TRBJ2-7; clone_size: -; d_call: TRBD2; cdr3_aa: CASSQGVSSGRPYF; cdr3_nt: TGCGCCAGCAGCCAAGGGGTTTCTAGCGGGAGGCCGTACTTC
v_call: TRBV4-2; j_call: TRBJ1-1; clone_size: -; d_call: -; cdr3_aa: CASRLQGNTEAFF; cdr3_nt: TGTGCCAGCAGGCTGCAGGGGAACACTGAAGCTTTCTTT
v_call: TRBV14; j_call: TRBJ1-1; clone_size: -; d_call: -; cdr3_aa: CASSQGRITEAFF; cdr3_nt: TGTGCCAGCAGCCAAGGTCGCATCACTGAAGCTTTCTTT
v_call: TRBV19; j_call: TRBJ1-1; clone_size: -; d_call: TRBD1; cdr3_aa: CASSMGQGWATEAFF; cdr3_nt: TGTGCCAGTAGTATGGGACAGGGATGGGCCACTGAAGCTTTCTTT
v_call: TRBV6-4; j_call: TRBJ1-5; clone_size: -; d_call: TRBD1; cdr3_aa: CASSRTGVNQPQHF; cdr3_nt: TGTGCCAGCAGCAGGACAGGAGTCAATCAGCCCCAGCATTTT
v_call: TRBV2; j_call: TRBJ1-2; clone_size: -; d_call: TRBD1; cdr3_aa: CASSLEGATNYGYTF; cdr3_nt: TGTGCCAGCTCCTTAGAGGGGGCGACTAACTATGGCTACACCTTC
v_call: TRBV19; j_call: TRBJ2-2; clone_size: -; d_call: -; cdr3_aa: CASREERVNTGELFF; cdr3_nt: TGTGCCAGTAGAGAAGAGAGAGTGAACACCGGGGAGCTGTTTTTT
v_call: TRBV4-1; j_call: TRBJ1-2; clone_size: -; d_call: -; cdr3_aa: CASSQESGNYGYTF; cdr3_nt: TGCGCCAGCAGCCAAGAATCAGGGAACTATGGCTACACCTTC
v_call: TRBV11-2; j_call: TRBJ2-7; clone_size: -; d_call: -; cdr3_aa: CASSPRVSYEQYF; cdr3_nt: TGTGCCAGCAGCCCGCGGGTCTCCTACGAGCAGTACTTC
v_call: TRBV2; j_call: TRBJ1-4; clone_size: -; d_call: -; cdr3_aa: CACSISRLGEKLFF; cdr3_nt: TGTGCCTGTTCCATCTCACGGCTAGGGGAAAAACTGTTTTTT
v_call: TRBV2; j_call: TRBJ2-5; clone_size: -; d_call: -; cdr3_aa: CASSGTLQETQYF; cdr3_nt: TGTGCCAGCAGTGGAACCCTCCAAGAGACCCAGTACTTC
v_call: TRBV11-2; j_call: TRBJ2-5; clone_size: -; d_call: -; cdr3_aa: CASSLDRGETQYF; cdr3_nt: TGTGCCAGCAGCTTAGATAGGGGAGAGACCCAGTACTTC
v_call: TRBV6-5; j_call: TRBJ2-5; clone_size: -; d_call: TRBD1; cdr3_aa: CASSYIPTGGQETQYF; cdr3_nt: TGTGCCAGCAGTTACATCCCGACAGGGGGACAAGAGACCCAGTACTTC
v_call: TRBV2; j_call: TRBJ1-5; clone_size: -; d_call: -; cdr3_aa: CASSRDQPQHF; cdr3_nt: TGTGCCAGCAGTAGGGATCAGCCCCAGCATTTT
v_call: TRBV11-2; j_call: TRBJ1-2; clone_size: -; d_call: -; cdr3_aa: CASSLVAGGGGYTF; cdr3_nt: TGTGCCAGCAGCTTAGTAGCCGGGGGGGGTGGCTACACCTTC
v_call: TRBV19; j_call: TRBJ1-2; clone_size: -; d_call: -; cdr3_aa: CASRTHSSGTRNYGYTF; cdr3_nt: TGTGCCAGTAGGACCCACTCGTCCGGGACACGTAACTATGGCTACACCTTC
v_call: TRBV7-2; j_call: TRBJ2-3; clone_size: -; d_call: -; cdr3_aa: CASSSSGDTQYF; cdr3_nt: TGTGCCAGCAGCTCCTCGGGAGATACGCAGTATTTT
v_call: TRBV20-1; j_call: TRBJ1-6; clone_size: -; d_call: -; cdr3_aa: CSAREEANLHF; cdr3_nt: TGCAGTGCTAGAGAAGAGGCTAACCTCCACTTT
v_call: TRBV5-1; j_call: TRBJ1-1; clone_size: -; d_call: -; cdr3_aa: CASSLKGGEAFF; cdr3_nt: TGCGCCAGCAGCTTGAAGGGTGGTGAAGCTTTCTTT
v_call: TRBV7-2; j_call: TRBJ2-5; clone_size: -; d_call: TRBD2; cdr3_aa: CASSSRGGTQETQYF; cdr3_nt: TGTGCCAGCAGCTCTCGCGGGGGTACGCAAGAGACCCAGTACTTC
v_call: TRBV4-1; j_call: TRBJ2-5; clone_size: -; d_call: TRBD1; cdr3_aa: CASSPTGGEETQYF; cdr3_nt: TGCGCCAGCAGCCCGACAGGGGGGGAAGAGACCCAGTACTTC
v_call: TRBV5-1; j_call: TRBJ2-7; clone_size: few; d_call: TRBD2; cdr3_aa: CASSPGTSGISYEQYF; cdr3_nt: TGCGCCAGCAGCCCCGGGACTAGCGGGATCTCCTACGAGCAGTACTTC
v_call: TRBV28; j_call: TRBJ1-6; clone_size: -; d_call: -; cdr3_aa: CASSLYRPNSPLHF; cdr3_nt: TGTGCCAGCAGTTTATACAGGCCTAATTCACCCCTCCACTTT
v_call: TRBV5-6; j_call: TRBJ2-2; clone_size: -; d_call: -; cdr3_aa: CASIRGLTGELFF; cdr3_nt: TGTGCCAGTATTAGGGGTCTCACCGGGGAGCTGTTTTTT
v_call: TRBV27; j_call: TRBJ1-1; clone_size: -; d_call: -; cdr3_aa: CASRAGRMLNTEAFF; cdr3_nt: TGTGCCAGCAGGGCCGGACGTATGTTGAACACTGAAGCTTTCTTT
v_call: TRBV7-2; j_call: TRBJ2-2; clone_size: -; d_call: TRBD2; cdr3_aa: CASSATSGGATGELFF; cdr3_nt: TGTGCCAGCAGCGCGACTAGCGGGGGGGCCACCGGGGAGCTGTTTTTT